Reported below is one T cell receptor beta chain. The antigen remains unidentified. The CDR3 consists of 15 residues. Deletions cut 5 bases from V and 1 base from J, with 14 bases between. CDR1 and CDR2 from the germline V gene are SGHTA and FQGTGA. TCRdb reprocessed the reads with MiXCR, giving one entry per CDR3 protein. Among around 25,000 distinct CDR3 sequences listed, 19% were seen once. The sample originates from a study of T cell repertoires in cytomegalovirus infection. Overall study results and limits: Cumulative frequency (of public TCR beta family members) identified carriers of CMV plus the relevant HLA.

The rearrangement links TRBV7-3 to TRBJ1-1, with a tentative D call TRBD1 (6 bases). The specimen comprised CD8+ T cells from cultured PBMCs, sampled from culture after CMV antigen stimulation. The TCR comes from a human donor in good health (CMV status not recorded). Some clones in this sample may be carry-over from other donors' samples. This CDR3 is CASSPLGGPNTEAFF. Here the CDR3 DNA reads TGTGCCAGCAGCCCATTGGGGGGCCCGAACACTGAAGCTTTCTTT.